The 15 T cell receptor beta chains presented below share a single source sample, sequenced in a study of cytomegalovirus exposure and HLA in healthy donors. The PCR contained 60 Vbeta and 13 Jbeta primers. Profiled with immunoSEQ multiplex PCR; TCRdb holds only in-frame clones, not every one. The sample lists around 150,000 clones; approximately 65% were seen once. The sequenced sample was PBMCs. These receptors came from a woman aged 55 to 70 in good health and CMV-seronegative.

The chain has TRBV5-1 and TRBJ2-2; the D gene is possibly TRBD2 (5 bases). The germline gives CDR1 SGHRS, CDR2 YFSETQ. The V end lost 7 bases, the J end lost 1 base, and 11 bases lay between the germline ends. The CDR3 contains 14 residues. CDR3 nucleotides: TGCGCCAGCGGACCCAGCGGGAACACCGGGGAGCTGTTTTTT. Translation gives CASGPSGNTGELFF.

This clone was recorded a few times. This sequence joins TRBV19 and TRBJ2-3; D not certain. CDR1 is LNHDA and CDR2 is SQIVND in the germline V gene (reference sequence). The CDR3 sequence is 16 residues long. V was cut by 3 bases and J by 2 bases, with 15 bases left in between. Here the CDR3 DNA reads TGTGCCAGTAGTATGTCCTCAGCGTCGCCCACAGATACGCAGTATTTT. This gives the protein CASSMSSASPTDTQYF.

The V call is TRBV2, the J call TRBJ2-1, with 8 positions matching TRBD1. The trim removed 1 base at V and 4 bases at J, leaving 3 bases unmatched. This CDR3 comprises 15 residues. CDR1 SNHLY and CDR2 FYNNEI come from the germline V gene. The CDR3 region has the DNA TGTGCCAGCAGTGAAGATCGACAGGGGTACAATGAGCAGTTCTTC. This gives the protein CASSEDRQGYNEQFF.

This clone was counted a few times. The conserved final phenylalanine or tryptophan is absent from the CDR3, which likely points to a read error. The DNA is omitted, as the CDR3 cannot be located on it reliably, and the CDR3 follows TCRdb's listing. This sequence joins TRBV19 and TRBJ2-7; the D call TRBD1 from the table was never checked on the DNA. Both ends counted, the CDR3 spans 13 residues. Germline assignment: CDR1 LNHDA and CDR2 SQIVND (reference sequence). CDR3: CASSIDGDTSFLY.

The table lists this clone with a few counts. The rearrangement joins TRBV14 to TRBJ2-3, with 7 bases that match TRBD2. Germline CDR1 SGHDN, CDR2 FVKESK. This CDR3 spans 14 amino acids. V lost 5 bases to trimming and J lost 6 bases; unmatched junction nucleotides: 8. CDR3 sequence: CASSSLAVPDTQYF. The CDR3 DNA is TGTGCCAGCAGCTCGCTAGCGGTCCCCGATACGCAGTATTTT.

V and J are TRBV7-2 and TRBJ1-2; 7 bases line up with TRBD1. The CDR3 has 14 residues. V was clipped by 7 bases and J by 1 base; unmatched bases: 6. The V gene's germline CDR1 is SGHTA and CDR2 FQGNSA. The CDR3 sequence is CASTLQGSNYGYTF. The CDR3 region has the DNA TGTGCCAGCACCCTACAGGGGAGTAACTATGGCTACACCTTC.

This clone showed up just once. Compared with germline, one end of the junction differs, possibly owing to a read error. The rearrangement uses TRBV7-7 and TRBJ2-7; D is ambiguous. The CDR3 consists of 14 residues. CDR1 is SSHAT and CDR2 is FNYEAQ in the germline V gene (reference sequence). In DNA, the CDR3 is TGTGCTAGCAGCGCAGCAGGTTCTTCCTACGAGCAGTACTTC. This sequence encodes CASSAAGSSYEQYF.

The rearrangement links TRBV11-1 to TRBJ2-2; 7 nucleotides agree with TRBD2. CDR3 size: 18 residues. CDR1 is SGHAT and CDR2 is FQDESV in the germline V gene (reference sequence). V trimming: 2 bases; J trimming: 7 bases; junction bases outside the gene matches: 16. CDR3 sequence reads: CASSLISGSVAGHGELFF. The CDR3 DNA is TGTGCCAGCAGCTTAATTTCGGGATCGGTAGCGGGCCACGGGGAGCTGTTTTTT.

This chain joins TRBV4-1 and TRBJ2-3; 13 positions match TRBD2. Trimming cost V 4 bases and J 6 bases; bases outside gene matches: 10. This CDR3 has 17 residues. CDR1 is MGHRA, CDR2 YSYEKL, per germline. The CDR3 DNA reads as TGCGCCAGCAGCCGCGAAAAACTAGCGGGGGGGCCCGATACGCAGTATTTT. It specifies CASSREKLAGGPDTQYF.

The rearrangement joins TRBV19 to TRBJ1-2; D is undetermined. CDR1 is LNHDA, CDR2 SQIVND, per germline (reference sequence). The CDR3 is made up of 16 amino acids. Trimming removed 3 bases from V and 5 bases from J, with 19 bases in between. As DNA, the CDR3 is TGTGCCAGTAGTATTAAGGATGCGGCTAAAGGATATGGCTACACCTTC. Residues: CASSIKDAAKGYGYTF.

This rearrangement joins TRBV9 to TRBJ2-1; TRBD2 aligns across 11 bases. The germline CDR1 and CDR2 sequences are SGDLS and YYNGEE. The J segment lost 9 bases and the V segment lost 3 bases, leaving 5 bases of the junction unmatched. CDR3 length: 14 residues. The CDR3 sequence: CASSDKLAGAEQFF. The CDR3 coding sequence is TGTGCCAGCAGCGACAAACTAGCGGGAGCTGAGCAGTTCTTC.

V usage is TRBV7-9 and J usage is TRBJ2-4; maybe TRBD1 (6 bases). This CDR3 is built from 13 residues. The germline gives CDR1 SEHNR, CDR2 FQNEAQ (reference sequence). Trimming pared 4 bases from V and 6 bases from J, leaving 10 bases between. The CDR3 reads CASSYSQGNIQYF. CDR3 DNA: TGTGCCAGCAGCTACTCACAGGGAAACATTCAGTACTTC.

This clone was seen a single time. The chain links TRBV25-1 to TRBJ1-2; tentative D call: TRBD1 (5 bases). The germline V gene has CDR1 MGHDK and CDR2 SYGVNS. Trimming removed 2 bases from V and 4 bases from J, with 17 bases in between. CDR3 length equals 16 residues. CDR3: CASSERVTDLGYGYTF. The CDR3 bases are TGTGCCAGCAGTGAACGGGTGACAGACCTCGGCTATGGCTACACCTTC.

The chain combines TRBV5-1 with TRBJ2-5; 9 bases line up with TRBD2. V lost 0 bases, J lost 3 bases, and 6 bases stayed unmatched. Per germline, CDR1 SGHRS and CDR2 YFSETQ. The CDR3 runs 16 residues. The CDR3 DNA sequence: TGCGCCAGCAGCTTGGGTAGCGGGAGCAGGGAAGAGACCCAGTACTTC. This encodes CASSLGSGSREETQYF. Drawing the rest from reference TRBV5-1 and TRBJ2-5, the complete variable domain is KAGVTQTPRYLIKTRGQQVTLSCSPISGHRSVSWYQQTPGQGLQFLFEYFSETQRNKGNFPGRFSGRQFSNSRSEMNVSTLELGDSALYLCASSLGSGSREETQYFGPGTRLLVL.

This clone was counted only a few times. V usage is TRBV7-3 and J usage is TRBJ2-1; D may be TRBD2 (5 bases). Germline CDR1 reads SGHTA; CDR2 reads FQGTGA. CDR3 length: 15 residues. V lost 5 bases, J lost 1 base, and 12 bases lay in between. DNA of the CDR3: TGTGCCAGCAGCCCCTATAGCGTTTCCTACAATGAGCAGTTCTTC. Translation: CASSPYSVSYNEQFF.